One T cell receptor (beta chain) is described in this entry. Its antigen has not been determined. One base away there is no much larger clone; base qualities are not given. This sample was taken from a study of control samples from healthy donors and cancer patients (dated by TCRdb to about 2020). Libraries came from the immunoSEQ multiplex PCR assay. What TCRdb holds here is the immuneACCESS table cut down to in-frame rearrangements. Part of the clones is not present; checked against another copy, under half of the missing clones reflect an unresolved V gene, and the others are unexplained. The sample yields 70,000 to 75,000 clones; roughly 87% were counted once. The ten largest clonotypes hold 4% of the sample. The TCR originated in a woman aged 45-65 years in good health. Material for sequencing was blood.

The sequenced DNA is TGTGCCAGCAGCGTAGCTACTCGCGCGGACAATGAGCAGTTCTTC. Its coded protein is CASSVATRADNEQFF. The V gene is TRBV9 and the J gene is TRBJ2-1; the D gene lacks a confident call. In the germline V gene, CDR1 corresponds to SGDLS and CDR2 to YYNGEE. V and J lose 0 bases and 5 bases, and a span of 12 bases separates them. The CDR3 runs 15 amino acids, cysteine and phenylalanine included. This entry keeps only the CDR3 DNA: 45 bases, framed from base 1.